The sequence of this T cell receptor (beta chain) was determined in a study of blood T cell repertoires in COVID-19. Participants, 18 to 89 years old, spanned some 23 US areas. In assigning cohorts, the study relied on participant-reported clinical history. Before being deemed recovered, Cohort 3 donors had two negative PCRs, clearance, or symptom resolution. Under the authors' procedure: By means of reference gene primer amplification, nucleated cell counts were estimated. Repertoires were generated with immunoSEQ multiplex PCR, while TCRdb's copy carries only in-frame clones and drops some. The V and J calls and clone size were taken over from that table, and D and trimming were inferred from the DNA. This sample has fewer than 250,000 clones; more than 70% occur once, and the top ten carry approximately 7.6%. The sequenced sample consisted of PBMCs or T cells enriched from blood (not recorded which). The clonotype was recovered from a woman younger than 30 who had recovered from COVID-19.

The CDR3: CASRRGTGGEDTQYF. CDR3 coding DNA: TGTGCCAGCAGAAGAGGGACAGGGGGCGAAGATACGCAGTATTTT. The rearrangement uses TRBV2 and TRBJ2-3; TRBD1 aligns across 12 bases. Germline CDR1 is SNHLY and CDR2 is FYNNEI. This CDR3 has 15 amino acids. V shed 6 bases, J shed 5 bases, and the junction held 6 bases outside the gene matches. Drawing the rest from reference TRBV2 and TRBJ2-3, the complete variable domain is EPEVTQTPSHQVTQMGQEVILRCVPISNHLYFYWYRQILGQKVEFLVSFYNNEISEKSEIFDDQFSVERPDGSNFTLKIRSTKLEDSAMYFCASRRGTGGEDTQYFGPGTRLTVL.